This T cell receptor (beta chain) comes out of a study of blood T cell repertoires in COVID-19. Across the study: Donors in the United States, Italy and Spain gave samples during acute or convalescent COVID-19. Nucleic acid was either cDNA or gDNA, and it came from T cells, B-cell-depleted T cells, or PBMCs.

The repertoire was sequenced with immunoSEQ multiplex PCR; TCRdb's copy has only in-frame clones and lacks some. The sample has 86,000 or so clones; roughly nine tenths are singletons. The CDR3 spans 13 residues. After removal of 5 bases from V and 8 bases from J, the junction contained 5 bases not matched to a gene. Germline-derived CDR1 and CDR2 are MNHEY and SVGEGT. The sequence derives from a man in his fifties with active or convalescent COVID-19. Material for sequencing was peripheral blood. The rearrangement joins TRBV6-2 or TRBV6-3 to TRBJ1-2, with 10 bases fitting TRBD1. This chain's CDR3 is CASSRGQGEGYTF. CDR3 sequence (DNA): TGTGCCAGCAGTCGCGGACAGGGGGAAGGCTACACCTTC.